Given below is one TCR beta chain in context. The target antigen is unknown. The data derive from a study of response to subunit inactivated influenza vaccine. Study-wide results and limits: New T cells are recruited in small numbers by each seasonal influenza vaccination, according to the authors' suggestion.

TCRdb reanalysed the RT-PCR reads using MiXCR and keeps one entry per CDR3 protein. The sample has around 150,000 distinct CDR3 sequences; about 11% are singletons. Trimming took off 5 bases at V and 1 base at J, with 12 bases between the two ends. This CDR3 is built from 15 residues. Germline V gives CDR1 SGHVS, CDR2 FQNEAQ. This receptor was taken from a man aged 50 to 59 who received an inactivated influenza vaccine. This chain uses TRBV7-8 with TRBJ2-1; a weak D match, TRBD2 (5 bases). Here the sequenced sample was non-naive T cells sorted from PBMCs, taken 40 to 50 days after vaccination. The DNA of the CDR3 is TGTGCCAGCAGCGAACGGACGGGGTCCTACAATGAGCAGTTCTTC. This gives the protein CASSERTGSYNEQFF.